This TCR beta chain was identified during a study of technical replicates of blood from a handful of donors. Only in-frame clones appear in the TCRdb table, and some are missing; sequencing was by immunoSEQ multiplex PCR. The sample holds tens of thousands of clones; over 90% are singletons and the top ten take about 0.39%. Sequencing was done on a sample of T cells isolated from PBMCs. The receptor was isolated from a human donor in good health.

The chain's CDR3 is CASSPTSGINNEQFF. As DNA, the CDR3 is TGTGCCAGCAGTCCCACTAGCGGGATAAACAATGAGCAGTTCTTC. V gene TRBV28 combines with J gene TRBJ2-1, with 10 bases that match TRBD2. This CDR3 is 15 amino acids long. V lost 5 bases and J lost 5; bases outside the gene matches: 6. Germline V gives CDR1 MDHEN, CDR2 SYDVKM.